This note documents a single T cell receptor (beta chain) sequence. These data originate in a study of blood T cell repertoires in COVID-19. On the study more broadly: From T cells, B-cell-depleted T cells, or PBMCs came the material, which was cDNA or gDNA.

Original processing methods: Counts of nucleated cells, estimated from reference gene primer amplification, were obtained. Clones were read by immunoSEQ multiplex PCR, and TCRdb kept only the in-frame ones, dropping some. D and trimming come from the DNA, and the V and J calls and clone size come from that table. The repertoire includes about 150,000 clones, around 80% of them detected once, and 16% sits in the top ten. The sample consisted of peripheral blood. This TCR came from a middle-aged man with acute or convalescent COVID-19.

CDR3 loop: CASSQEVGQTYNYGYTF. Written as DNA, the CDR3 is TGCGCCAGCAGCCAAGAGGTTGGACAGACCTATAACTATGGCTACACCTTC. The chain combines TRBV4-1 with TRBJ1-2, with D tentatively TRBD1 (6 bases). Trimming took off 0 bases at V and 1 base at J, with 15 bases between the two ends. CDR1 is MGHRA and CDR2 is YSYEKL in the germline V gene. This CDR3 is built from 17 residues.